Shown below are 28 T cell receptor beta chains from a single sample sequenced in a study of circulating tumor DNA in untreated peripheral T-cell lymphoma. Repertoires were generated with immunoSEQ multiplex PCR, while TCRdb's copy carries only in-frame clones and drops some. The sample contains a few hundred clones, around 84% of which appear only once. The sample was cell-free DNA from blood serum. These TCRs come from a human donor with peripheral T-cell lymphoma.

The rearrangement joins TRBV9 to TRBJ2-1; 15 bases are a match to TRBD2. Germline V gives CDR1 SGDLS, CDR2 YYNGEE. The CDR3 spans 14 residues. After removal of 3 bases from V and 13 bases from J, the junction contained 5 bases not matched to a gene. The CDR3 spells CASSAGTSGGNQFF. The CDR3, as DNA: TGTGCCAGCAGCGCCGGGACTAGCGGGGGGAATCAGTTCTTC.

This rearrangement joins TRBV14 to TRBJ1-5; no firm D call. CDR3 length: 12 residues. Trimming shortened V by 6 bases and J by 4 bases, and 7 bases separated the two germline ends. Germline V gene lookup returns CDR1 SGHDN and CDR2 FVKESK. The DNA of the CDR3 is TGTGCCAGCAGTCGGGAAAATCAGCCCCAGCATTTT. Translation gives CASSRENQPQHF.

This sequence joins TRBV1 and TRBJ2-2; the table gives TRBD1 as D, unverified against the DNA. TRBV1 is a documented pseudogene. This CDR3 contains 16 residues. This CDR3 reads CTSSQPGQGNTGELFF. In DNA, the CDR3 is TGCACCAGCAGCCAACCGGGACAAGGGAACACCGGGGAGCTGTTTTTT.

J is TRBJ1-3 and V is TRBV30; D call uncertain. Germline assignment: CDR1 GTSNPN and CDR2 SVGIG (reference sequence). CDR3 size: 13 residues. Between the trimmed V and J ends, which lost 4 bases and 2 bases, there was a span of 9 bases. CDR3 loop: CAWKRDTGNTIYF. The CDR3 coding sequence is TGTGCCTGGAAAAGGGATACTGGAAACACCATATATTTT.

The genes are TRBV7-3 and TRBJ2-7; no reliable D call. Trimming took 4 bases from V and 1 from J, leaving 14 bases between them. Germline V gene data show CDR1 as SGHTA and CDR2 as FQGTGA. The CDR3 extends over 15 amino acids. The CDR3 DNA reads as TGTGCCAGCAGCTCAACGCCCCCGTTTTCCTACGAGCAGTACTTC. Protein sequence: CASSSTPPFSYEQYF.

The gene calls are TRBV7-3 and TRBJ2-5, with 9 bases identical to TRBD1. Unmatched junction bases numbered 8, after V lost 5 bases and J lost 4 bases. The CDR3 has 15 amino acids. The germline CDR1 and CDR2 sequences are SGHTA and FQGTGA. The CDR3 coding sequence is TGTGCCAGCAGCAAACTAGGGACAGGGCGAGAGACCCAGTACTTC. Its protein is CASSKLGTGRETQYF.

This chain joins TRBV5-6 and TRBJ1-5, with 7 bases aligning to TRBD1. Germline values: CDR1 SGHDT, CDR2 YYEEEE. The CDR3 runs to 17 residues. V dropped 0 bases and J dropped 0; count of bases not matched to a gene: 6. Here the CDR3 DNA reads TGTGCCAGCAGCTTGGCCGGGGACAGAATTAGCAATCAGCCCCAGCATTTT. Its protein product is CASSLAGDRISNQPQHF.

In DNA, the CDR3 is TGTGCCAGCAGCTGGAGTACCGGGGAGCTGTTTTTT. Its translation is CASSWSTGELFF. The genes are TRBV5-6 and TRBJ2-2; unclear D gene. CDR3 length: 12 residues. Germline V gives CDR1 SGHDT, CDR2 YYEEEE. Between the trimmed V and J ends, which lost 3 bases and 5 bases, there was a span of 5 bases.

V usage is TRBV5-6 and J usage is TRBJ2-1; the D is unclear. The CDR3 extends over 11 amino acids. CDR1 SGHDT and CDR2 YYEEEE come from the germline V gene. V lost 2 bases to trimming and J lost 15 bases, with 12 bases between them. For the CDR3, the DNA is TGTGCCAGCAGCTTTCTTCAGGACCGGTTCTTC. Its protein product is CASSFLQDRFF.

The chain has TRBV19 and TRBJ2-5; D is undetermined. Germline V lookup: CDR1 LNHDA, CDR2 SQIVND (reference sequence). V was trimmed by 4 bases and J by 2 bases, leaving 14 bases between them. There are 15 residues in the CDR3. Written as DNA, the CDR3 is TGTGCCAGTAGTACCCTCCGACTGGGGCAAGAGACCCAGTACTTC. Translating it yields CASSTLRLGQETQYF.

CDR3 nucleotide sequence: TGTGCCAGCAGCCAAGGGACAGTCTATAATTCACCCCTCCACTTT. Its translation: CASSQGTVYNSPLHF. This chain connects TRBV5-3 to TRBJ1-6; 7 nucleotides align to TRBD1. TRBV5-3 falls under the ORF class, with uncertain function. V was pared by 8 bases and J by 3 bases, with 8 bases of the junction left unmatched. The CDR3 has 15 residues.

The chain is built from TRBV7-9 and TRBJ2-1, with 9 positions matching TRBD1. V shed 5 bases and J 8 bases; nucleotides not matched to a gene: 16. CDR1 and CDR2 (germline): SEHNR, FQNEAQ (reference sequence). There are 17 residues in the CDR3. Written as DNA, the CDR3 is TGTGCCAGCAGCCCACGGGATACTTCACAGGGGGCGTATGAGCAGTTCTTC. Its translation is CASSPRDTSQGAYEQFF.

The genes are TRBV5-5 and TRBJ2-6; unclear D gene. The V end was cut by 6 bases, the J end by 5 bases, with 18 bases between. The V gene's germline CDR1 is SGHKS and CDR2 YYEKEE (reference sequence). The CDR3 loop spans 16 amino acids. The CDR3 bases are TGTGCCAGCAAGGTGTCTCGCACAAGTCGGGCCAACGTCCTGACTTTC. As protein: CASKVSRTSRANVLTF.

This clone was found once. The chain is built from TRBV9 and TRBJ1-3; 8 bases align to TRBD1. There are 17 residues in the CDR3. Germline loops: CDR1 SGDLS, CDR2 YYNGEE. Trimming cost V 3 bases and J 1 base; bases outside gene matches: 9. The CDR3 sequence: CASSAGGTGVSGNTIYF. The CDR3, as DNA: TGTGCCAGCAGCGCGGGGGGGACAGGTGTTTCTGGAAACACCATATATTTT.

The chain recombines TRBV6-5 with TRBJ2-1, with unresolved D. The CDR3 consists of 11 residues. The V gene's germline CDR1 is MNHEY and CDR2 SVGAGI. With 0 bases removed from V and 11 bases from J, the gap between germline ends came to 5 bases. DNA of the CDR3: TGTGCCAGCAGTTACTCCTCCCAGCAGTTCTTC. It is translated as CASSYSSQQFF.

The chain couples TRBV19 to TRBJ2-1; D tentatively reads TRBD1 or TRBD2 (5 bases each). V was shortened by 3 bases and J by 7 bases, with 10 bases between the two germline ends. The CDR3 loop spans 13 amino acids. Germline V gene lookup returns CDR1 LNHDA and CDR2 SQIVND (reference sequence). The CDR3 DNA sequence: TGTGCCAGTAGTATTCAAGAGGGGAATGAGCAGTTCTTC. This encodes CASSIQEGNEQFF.

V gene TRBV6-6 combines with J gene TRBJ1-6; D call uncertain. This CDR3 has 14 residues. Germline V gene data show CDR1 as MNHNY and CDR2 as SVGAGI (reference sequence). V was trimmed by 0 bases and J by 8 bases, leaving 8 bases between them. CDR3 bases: TGTGCCAGCAGTTACTCGATAACTTATTCACCCCTCCACTTT. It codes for CASSYSITYSPLHF.

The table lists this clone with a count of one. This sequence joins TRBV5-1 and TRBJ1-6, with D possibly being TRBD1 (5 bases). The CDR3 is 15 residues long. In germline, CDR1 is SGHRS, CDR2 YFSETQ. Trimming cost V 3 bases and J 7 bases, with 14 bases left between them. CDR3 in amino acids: CASSWTTRGNSPLHF. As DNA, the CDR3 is TGCGCCAGCAGCTGGACCACGCGGGGGAATTCACCCCTCCACTTT.

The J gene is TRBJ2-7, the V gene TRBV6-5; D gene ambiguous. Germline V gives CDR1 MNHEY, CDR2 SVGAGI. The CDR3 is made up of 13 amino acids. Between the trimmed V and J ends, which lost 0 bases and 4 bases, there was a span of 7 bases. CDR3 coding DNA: TGTGCCAGCAGTTACTCGAACCAGTACGAGCAGTACTTC. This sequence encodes CASSYSNQYEQYF.

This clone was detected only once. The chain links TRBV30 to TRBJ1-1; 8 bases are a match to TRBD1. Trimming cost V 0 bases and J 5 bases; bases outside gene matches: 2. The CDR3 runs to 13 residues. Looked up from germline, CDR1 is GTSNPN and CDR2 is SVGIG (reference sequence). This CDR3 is CAWSVWTGTEAFF. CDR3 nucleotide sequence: TGTGCCTGGAGTGTTTGGACAGGGACTGAAGCTTTCTTT.

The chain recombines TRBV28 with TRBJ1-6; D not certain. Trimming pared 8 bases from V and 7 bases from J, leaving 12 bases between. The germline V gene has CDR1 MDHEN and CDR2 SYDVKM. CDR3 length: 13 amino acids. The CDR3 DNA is TGTGCCAGCTCGGAGCTCCCCAATTCACCCCTCCACTTT. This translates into CASSELPNSPLHF.

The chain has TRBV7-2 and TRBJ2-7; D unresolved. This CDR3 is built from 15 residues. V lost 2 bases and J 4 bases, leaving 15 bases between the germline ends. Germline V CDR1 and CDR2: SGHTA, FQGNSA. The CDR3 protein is CASSLRGGNQYEQYF. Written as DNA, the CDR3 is TGTGCCAGCAGCTTACGCGGCGGAAACCAATACGAGCAGTACTTC. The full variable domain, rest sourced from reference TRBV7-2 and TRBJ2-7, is GAGVSQSPSNKVTEKGKDVELRCDPISGHTALYWYRQSLGQGLEFLIYFQGNSAPDKSGLPSDRFSAERTGGSVSTLTIQRTQQEDSAVYLCASSLRGGNQYEQYFGPGTRLTVT.

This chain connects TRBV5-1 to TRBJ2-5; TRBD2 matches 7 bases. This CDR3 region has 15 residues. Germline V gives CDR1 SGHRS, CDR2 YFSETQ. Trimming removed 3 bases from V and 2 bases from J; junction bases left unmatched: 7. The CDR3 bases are TGCGCCAGCAGCTCGGGGACTACTAGGCAAGAGACCCAGTACTTC. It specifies CASSSGTTRQETQYF. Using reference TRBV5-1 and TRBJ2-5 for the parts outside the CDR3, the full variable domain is KAGVTQTPRYLIKTRGQQVTLSCSPISGHRSVSWYQQTPGQGLQFLFEYFSETQRNKGNFPGRFSGRQFSNSRSEMNVSTLELGDSALYLCASSSGTTRQETQYFGPGTRLLVL.

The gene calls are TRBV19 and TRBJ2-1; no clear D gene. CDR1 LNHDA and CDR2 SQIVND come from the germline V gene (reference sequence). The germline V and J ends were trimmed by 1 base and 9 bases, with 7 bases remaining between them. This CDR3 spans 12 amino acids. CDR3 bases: TGTGCCAGTAGTATAGGGAACGGTGAGCAGTTCTTC. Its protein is CASSIGNGEQFF.

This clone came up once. In DNA, the CDR3 is TGCGCCAGCAGCCAAGGAGGCATAATCTCGGTGAGCAATCAGCCCCAGCATTTT. Translated: CASSQGGIISVSNQPQHF. The chain employs TRBV4-1 and TRBJ1-5; D unclear. Germline V gene sequence: CDR1 MGHRA, CDR2 YSYEKL. The CDR3 consists of 18 residues. Trimming removed 1 base from V and 1 base from J, with 17 bases in between.

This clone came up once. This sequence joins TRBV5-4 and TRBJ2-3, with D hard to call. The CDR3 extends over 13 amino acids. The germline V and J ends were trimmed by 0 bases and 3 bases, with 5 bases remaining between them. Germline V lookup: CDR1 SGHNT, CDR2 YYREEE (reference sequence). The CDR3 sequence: CASSLGQTDTQYF. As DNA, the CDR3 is TGTGCCAGCAGCTTGGGGCAAACAGATACGCAGTATTTT.

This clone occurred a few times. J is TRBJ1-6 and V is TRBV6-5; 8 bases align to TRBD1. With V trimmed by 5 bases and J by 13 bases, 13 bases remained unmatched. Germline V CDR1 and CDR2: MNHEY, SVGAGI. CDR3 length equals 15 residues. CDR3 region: CASSRDRQGFDPLHF. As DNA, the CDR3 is TGTGCCAGCAGTCGGGACAGGCAAGGATTTGACCCCCTCCACTTT.

The CDR3 sequence: CASITRDRGLDEQYF. CDR3 nucleotides: TGTGCCAGCATCACCCGGGACAGGGGGCTCGACGAGCAGTACTTC. The chain couples TRBV27 to TRBJ2-7; 12 nucleotides agree with TRBD1. The germline V gene has CDR1 MNHEY and CDR2 SMNVEV (reference sequence). The junction had 9 bases not matched to a gene; V was cut back by 7 bases and J by 5 bases. There are 15 residues in the CDR3.